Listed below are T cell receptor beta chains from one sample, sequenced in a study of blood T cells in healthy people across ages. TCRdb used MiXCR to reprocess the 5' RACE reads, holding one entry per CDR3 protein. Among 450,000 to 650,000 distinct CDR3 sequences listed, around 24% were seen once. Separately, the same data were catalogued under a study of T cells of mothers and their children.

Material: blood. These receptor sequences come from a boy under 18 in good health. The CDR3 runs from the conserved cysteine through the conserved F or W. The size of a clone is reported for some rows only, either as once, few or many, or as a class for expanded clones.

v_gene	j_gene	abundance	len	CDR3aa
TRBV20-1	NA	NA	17	CSSNILLAEKYQETQYF
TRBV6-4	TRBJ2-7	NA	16	CASSGGTSGRTYEQYF
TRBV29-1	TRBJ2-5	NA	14	CSVGTEPLEETQYF
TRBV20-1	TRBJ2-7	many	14	CSATRQTSLLEQYF
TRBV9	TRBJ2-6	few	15	CASSLRTGKANVLTF
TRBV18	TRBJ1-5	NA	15	CASSPAGHPNQPQHF
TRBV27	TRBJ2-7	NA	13	CASSSADTYEQYF
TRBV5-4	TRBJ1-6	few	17	CASSLTGERVVIHPLHF
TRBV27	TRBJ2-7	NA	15	CASSLRGAPPYEQYF
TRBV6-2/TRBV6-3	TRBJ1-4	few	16	CASRSLKGQGEEKLFF
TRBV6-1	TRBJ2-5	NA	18	CASSPRGFAGLDQETQYF
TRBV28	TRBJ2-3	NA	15	CASSLVALSQDTQYF
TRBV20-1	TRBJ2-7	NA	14	CSAILTGVSYEQYF